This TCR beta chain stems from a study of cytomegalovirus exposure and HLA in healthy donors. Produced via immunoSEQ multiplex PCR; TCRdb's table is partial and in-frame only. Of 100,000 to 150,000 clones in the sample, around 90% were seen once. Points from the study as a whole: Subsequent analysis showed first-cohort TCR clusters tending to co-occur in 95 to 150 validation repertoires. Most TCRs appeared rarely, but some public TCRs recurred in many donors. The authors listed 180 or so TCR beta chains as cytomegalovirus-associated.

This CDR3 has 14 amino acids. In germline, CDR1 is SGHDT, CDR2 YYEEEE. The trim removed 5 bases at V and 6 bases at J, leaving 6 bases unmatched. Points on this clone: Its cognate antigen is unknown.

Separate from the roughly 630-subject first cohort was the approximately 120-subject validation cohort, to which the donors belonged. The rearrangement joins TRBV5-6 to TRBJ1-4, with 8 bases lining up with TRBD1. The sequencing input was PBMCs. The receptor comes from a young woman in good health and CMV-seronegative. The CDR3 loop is CASSFGTGDEKLFF. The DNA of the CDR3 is TGTGCCAGCAGTTTCGGGACAGGAGATGAAAAACTGTTTTTT.